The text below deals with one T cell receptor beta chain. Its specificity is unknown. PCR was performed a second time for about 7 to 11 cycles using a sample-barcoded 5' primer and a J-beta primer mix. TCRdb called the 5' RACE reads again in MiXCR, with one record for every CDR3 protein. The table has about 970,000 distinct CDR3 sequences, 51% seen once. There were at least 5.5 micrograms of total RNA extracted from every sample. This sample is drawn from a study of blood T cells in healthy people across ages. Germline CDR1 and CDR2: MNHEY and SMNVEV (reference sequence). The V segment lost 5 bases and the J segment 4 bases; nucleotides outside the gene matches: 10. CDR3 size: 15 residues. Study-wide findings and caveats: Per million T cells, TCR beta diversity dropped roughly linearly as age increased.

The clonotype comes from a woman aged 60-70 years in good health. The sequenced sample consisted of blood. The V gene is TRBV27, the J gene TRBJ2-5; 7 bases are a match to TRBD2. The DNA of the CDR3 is TGTGCCAGCAGTCCAACGGAGGGGAGGGTAGAGACCCAGTACTTC. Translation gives CASSPTEGRVETQYF.